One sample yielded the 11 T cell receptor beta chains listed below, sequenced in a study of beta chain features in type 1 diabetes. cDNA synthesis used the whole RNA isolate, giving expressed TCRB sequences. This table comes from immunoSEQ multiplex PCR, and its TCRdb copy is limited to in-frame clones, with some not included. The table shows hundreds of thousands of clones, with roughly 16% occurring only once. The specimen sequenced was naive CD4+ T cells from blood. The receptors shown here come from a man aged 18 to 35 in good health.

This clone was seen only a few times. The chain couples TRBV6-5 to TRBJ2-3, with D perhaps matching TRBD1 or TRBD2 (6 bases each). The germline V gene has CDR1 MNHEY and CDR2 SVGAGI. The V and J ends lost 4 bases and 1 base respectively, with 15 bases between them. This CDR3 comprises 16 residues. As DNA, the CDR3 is TGTGCCAGCAGTTCACGCATCGGGGGCCGCACAGATACGCAGTATTTT. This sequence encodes CASSSRIGGRTDTQYF.

The CDR3 bases are TGTGCCATCAGTGTAGGGTACAGGGCGAACACTGAAGCTTTCTTT. Translated, it gives CAISVGYRANTEAFF. The chain is built from TRBV10-3 and TRBJ1-1; possible D gene TRBD1, 6 bases. CDR1 is ENHRY and CDR2 is SYGVKD in the germline V gene. With 4 bases removed from V and 1 base from J, the gap between germline ends came to 13 bases. This CDR3 has 15 residues.

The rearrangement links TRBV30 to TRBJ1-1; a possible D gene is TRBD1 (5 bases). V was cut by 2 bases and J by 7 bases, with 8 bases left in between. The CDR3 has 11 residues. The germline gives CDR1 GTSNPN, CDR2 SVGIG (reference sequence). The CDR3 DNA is TGTGCCTGGAGTTTCCAGGGTGAAGCTTTCTTT. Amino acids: CAWSFQGEAFF.

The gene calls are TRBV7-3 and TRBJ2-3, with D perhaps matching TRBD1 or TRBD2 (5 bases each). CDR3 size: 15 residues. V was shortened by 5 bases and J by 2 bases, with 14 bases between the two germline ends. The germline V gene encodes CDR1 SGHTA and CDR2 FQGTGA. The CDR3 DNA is TGTGCCAGCAGCACGGGACGCCGAACCACAGATACGCAGTATTTT. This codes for CASSTGRRTTDTQYF.

The CDR3, as DNA: TGTGCCAGTAGGAGGAGGGGCGAGTCCTACGAGCAGTACTTC. Amino acid sequence: CASRRRGESYEQYF. The chain links TRBV19 to TRBJ2-7, with a possible D match to TRBD2 (6 bases). Trimming shortened V by 6 bases and J by 1 base, and 13 bases separated the two germline ends. Per the germline V gene, CDR1 is LNHDA and CDR2 is SQIVND (reference sequence). This CDR3 contains 14 residues.

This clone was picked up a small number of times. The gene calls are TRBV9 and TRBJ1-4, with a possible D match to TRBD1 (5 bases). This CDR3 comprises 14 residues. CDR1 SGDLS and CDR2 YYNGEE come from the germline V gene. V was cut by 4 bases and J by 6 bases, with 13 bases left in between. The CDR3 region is CASSLRGGDEKLFF. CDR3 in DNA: TGTGCCAGCAGCCTAAGGGGAGGGGATGAAAAACTGTTTTTT.

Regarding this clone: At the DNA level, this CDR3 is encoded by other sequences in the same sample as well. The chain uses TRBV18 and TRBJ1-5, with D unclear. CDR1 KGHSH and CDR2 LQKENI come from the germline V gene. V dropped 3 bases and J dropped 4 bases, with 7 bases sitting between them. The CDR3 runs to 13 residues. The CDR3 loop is CASSPGLNQPQHF. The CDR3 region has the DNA TGTGCCAGCTCACCGGGGTTAAATCAGCCCCAGCATTTT.

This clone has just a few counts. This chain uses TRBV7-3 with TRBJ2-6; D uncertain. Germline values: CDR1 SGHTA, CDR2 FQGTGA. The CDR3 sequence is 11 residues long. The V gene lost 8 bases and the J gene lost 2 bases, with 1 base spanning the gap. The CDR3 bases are TGTGCCAGCGCTGGGGCCAACGTCCTGACTTTC. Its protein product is CASAGANVLTF.

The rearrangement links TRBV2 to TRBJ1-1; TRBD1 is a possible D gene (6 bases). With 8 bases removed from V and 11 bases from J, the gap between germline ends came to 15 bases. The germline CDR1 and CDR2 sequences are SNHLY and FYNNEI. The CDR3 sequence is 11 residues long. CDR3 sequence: CASRKDSVAFF. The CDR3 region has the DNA TGTGCCAGCCGAAAGGACAGTGTCGCTTTCTTT.

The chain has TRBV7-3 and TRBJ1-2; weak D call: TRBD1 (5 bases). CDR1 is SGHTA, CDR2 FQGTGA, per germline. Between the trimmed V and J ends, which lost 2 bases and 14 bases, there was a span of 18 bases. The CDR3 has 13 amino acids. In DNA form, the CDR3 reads TGTGCCAGCAGCTTAGCGACCCTAGGGGCGTTGACCTTC. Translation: CASSLATLGALTF.

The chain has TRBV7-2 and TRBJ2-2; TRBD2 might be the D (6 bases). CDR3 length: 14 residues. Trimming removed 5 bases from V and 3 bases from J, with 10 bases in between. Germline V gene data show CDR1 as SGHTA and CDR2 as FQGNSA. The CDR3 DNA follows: TGTGCCAGCAGCCGGGGACTTTACACCGGGGAGCTGTTTTTT. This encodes CASSRGLYTGELFF.